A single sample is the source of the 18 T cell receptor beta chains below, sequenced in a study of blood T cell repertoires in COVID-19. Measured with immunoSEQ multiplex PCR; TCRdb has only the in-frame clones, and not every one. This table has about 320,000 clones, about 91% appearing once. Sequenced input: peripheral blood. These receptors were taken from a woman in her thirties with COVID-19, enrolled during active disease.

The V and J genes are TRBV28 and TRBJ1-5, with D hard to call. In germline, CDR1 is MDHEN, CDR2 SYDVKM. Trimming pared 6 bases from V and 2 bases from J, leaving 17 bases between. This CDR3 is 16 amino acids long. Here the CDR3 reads CASSPAGFAGNQPQHF. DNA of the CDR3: TGTGCCAGCAGCCCAGCGGGATTCGCTGGCAATCAGCCCCAGCATTTT.

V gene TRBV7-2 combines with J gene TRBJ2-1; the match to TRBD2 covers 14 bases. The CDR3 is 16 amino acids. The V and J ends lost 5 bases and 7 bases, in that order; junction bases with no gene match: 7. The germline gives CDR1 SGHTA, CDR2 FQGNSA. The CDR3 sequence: CASSATSGGATNEQFF. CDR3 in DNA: TGTGCCAGCAGCGCGACTAGCGGGGGGGCTACAAATGAGCAGTTCTTC. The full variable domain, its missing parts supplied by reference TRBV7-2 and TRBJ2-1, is GAGVSQSPSNKVTEKGKDVELRCDPISGHTALYWYRQSLGQGLEFLIYFQGNSAPDKSGLPSDRFSAERTGGSVSTLTIQRTQQEDSAVYLCASSATSGGATNEQFFGPGTRLTVL.

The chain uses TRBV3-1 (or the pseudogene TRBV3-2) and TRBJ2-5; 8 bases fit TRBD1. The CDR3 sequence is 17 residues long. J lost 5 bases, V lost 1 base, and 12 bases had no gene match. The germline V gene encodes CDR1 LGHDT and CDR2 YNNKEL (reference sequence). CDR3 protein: CASSQVDRGFGGETQYF. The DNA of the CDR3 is TGTGCCAGCAGCCAAGTCGACAGGGGCTTCGGTGGGGAGACCCAGTACTTC.

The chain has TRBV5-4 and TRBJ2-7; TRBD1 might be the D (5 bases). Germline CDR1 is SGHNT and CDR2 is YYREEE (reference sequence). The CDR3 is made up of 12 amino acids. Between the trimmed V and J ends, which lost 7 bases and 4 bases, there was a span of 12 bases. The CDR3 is CASGAPSYEQYF. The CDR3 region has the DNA TGTGCCAGCGGGGCGCCCTCGTACGAGCAGTACTTC.

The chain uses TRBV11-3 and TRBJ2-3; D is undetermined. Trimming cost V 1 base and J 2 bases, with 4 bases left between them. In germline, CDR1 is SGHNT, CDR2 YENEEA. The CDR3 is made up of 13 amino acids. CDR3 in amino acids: CASSLGPTDTQYF. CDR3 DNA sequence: TGTGCCAGCAGCTTAGGGCCCACAGATACGCAGTATTTT.

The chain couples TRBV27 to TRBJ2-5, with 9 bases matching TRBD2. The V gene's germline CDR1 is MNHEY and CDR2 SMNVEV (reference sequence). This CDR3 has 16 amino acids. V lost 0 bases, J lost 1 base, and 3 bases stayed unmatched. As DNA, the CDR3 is TGTGCCAGCAGTTTATCGGCGGGGGGGTTCCAAGAGACCCAGTACTTC. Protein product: CASSLSAGGFQETQYF.

The CDR3 DNA reads as TGTGCCAGCAGCTCCCACTCTCAGGGTCCGCAGCCCCAGCATTTT. Protein sequence: CASSSHSQGPQPQHF. The V gene is TRBV7-2, the J gene TRBJ1-5, with D possibly being TRBD1 (5 bases). The V end was cut by 4 bases, the J end by 7 bases, with 17 bases between. The germline gives CDR1 SGHTA, CDR2 FQGNSA. This CDR3 region has 15 residues.

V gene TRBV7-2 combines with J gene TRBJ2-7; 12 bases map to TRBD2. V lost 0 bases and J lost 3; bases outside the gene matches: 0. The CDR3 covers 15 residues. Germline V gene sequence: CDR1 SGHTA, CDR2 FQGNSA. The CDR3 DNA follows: TGTGCCAGCAGCTTAGCACTAGCGGGGGGCTACGAGCAGTACTTC. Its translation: CASSLALAGGYEQYF. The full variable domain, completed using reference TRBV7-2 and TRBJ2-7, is GAGVSQSPSNKVTEKGKDVELRCDPISGHTALYWYRQSLGQGLEFLIYFQGNSAPDKSGLPSDRFSAERTGGSVSTLTIQRTQQEDSAVYLCASSLALAGGYEQYFGPGTRLTVT.

The CDR3 spells CATSRDSYGYTF. The CDR3 bases are TGTGCCACCTCCCGGGACAGCTATGGCTACACCTTC. This chain uses TRBV24-1 with TRBJ1-2; 7 bases are shared with TRBD1. The junction had 4 bases not matched to a gene; V was cut back by 9 bases and J by 4 bases. The CDR3 length is 12 residues. CDR1 is KGHDR, CDR2 SFDVKD, per germline.

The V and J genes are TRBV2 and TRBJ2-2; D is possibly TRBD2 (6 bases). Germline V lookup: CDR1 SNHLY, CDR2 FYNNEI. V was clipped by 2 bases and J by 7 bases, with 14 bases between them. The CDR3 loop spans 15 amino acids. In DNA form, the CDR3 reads TGTGCCAGCAGTGAATATGGGGGGATTGGCGGGGAGCTGTTTTTT. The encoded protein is CASSEYGGIGGELFF.

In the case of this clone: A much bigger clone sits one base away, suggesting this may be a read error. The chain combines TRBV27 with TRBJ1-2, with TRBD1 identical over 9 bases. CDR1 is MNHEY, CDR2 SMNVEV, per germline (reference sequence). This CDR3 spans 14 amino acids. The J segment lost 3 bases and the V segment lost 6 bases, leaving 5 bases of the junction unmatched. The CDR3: CASSPGTGHYGYTF. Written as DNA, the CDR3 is TGTGCCAGCAGCCCCGGGACAGGGCACTATGGCTACACCTTC.

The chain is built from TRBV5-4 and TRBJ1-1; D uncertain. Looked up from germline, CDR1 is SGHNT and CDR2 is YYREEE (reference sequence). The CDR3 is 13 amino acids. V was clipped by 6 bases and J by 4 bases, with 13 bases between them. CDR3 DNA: TGTGCCAGCAAGGGAGGGCTGGGCACTGAAGCTTTCTTT. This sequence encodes CASKGGLGTEAFF. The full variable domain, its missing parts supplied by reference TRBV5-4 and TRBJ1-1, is ETGVTQSPTHLIKTRGQQVTLRCSSQSGHNTVSWYQQALGQGPQFIFQYYREEENGRGNFPPRFSGLQFPNYSSELNVNALELDDSALYLCASKGGLGTEAFFGQGTRLTVV.

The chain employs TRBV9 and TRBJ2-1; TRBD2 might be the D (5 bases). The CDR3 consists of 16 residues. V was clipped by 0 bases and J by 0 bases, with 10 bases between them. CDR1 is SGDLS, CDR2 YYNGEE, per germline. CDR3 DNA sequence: TGTGCCAGCAGCGTAGATCCCGGGATCTCCTACAATGAGCAGTTCTTC. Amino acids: CASSVDPGISYNEQFF.

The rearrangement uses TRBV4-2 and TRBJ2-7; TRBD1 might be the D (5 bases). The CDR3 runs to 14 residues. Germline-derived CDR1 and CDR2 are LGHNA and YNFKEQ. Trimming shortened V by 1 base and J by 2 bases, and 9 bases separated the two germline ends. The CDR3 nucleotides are TGTGCCAGCAGCCAAGGGGCAGGGACCTACGAGCAGTACTTC. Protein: CASSQGAGTYEQYF.

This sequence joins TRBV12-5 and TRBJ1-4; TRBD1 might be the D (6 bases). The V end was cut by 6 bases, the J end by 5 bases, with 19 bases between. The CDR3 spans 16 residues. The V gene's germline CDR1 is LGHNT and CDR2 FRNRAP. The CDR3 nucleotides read TGTGCTAGTGGAAGGGGGGGCGCAGGACGGAATGAAAAACTGTTTTTT. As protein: CASGRGGAGRNEKLFF. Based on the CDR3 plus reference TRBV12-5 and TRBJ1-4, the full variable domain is DARVTQTPRHKVTEMGQEVTMRCQPILGHNTVFWYRQTMMQGLELLAYFRNRAPLDDSGMPKDRFSAEMPDATLATLKIQPSEPRDSAVYFCASGRGGAGRNEKLFFGSGTQLSVL.

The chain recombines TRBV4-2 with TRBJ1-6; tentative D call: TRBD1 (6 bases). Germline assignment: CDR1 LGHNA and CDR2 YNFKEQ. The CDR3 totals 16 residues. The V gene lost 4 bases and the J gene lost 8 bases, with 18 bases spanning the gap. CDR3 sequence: CASSPPGGRGYSPLHF. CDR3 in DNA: TGTGCCAGCAGCCCCCCCGGAGGCAGGGGTTATTCACCCCTCCACTTT.

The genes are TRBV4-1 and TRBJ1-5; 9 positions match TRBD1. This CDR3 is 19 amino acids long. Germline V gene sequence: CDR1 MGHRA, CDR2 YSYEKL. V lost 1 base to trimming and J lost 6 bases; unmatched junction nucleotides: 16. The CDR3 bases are TGCGCCAGCAGCCAAGTGTGGGACAGGGACCGTGGGTTGGGTCAGCCCCAGCATTTT. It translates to CASSQVWDRDRGLGQPQHF.

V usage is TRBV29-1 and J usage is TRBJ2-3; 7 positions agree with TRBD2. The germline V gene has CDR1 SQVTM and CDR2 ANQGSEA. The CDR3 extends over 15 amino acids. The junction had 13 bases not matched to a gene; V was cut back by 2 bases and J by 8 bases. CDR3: CSVERAGTTGGTQYF. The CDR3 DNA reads TGCAGCGTTGAAAGGGCCGGGACTACGGGGGGTACGCAGTATTTT.